The 8 T cell receptor beta chains below were found in one sample sequenced in a study of identical twins. In TCRdb, the 5' RACE reads were re-called with MiXCR into one record per CDR3 protein. The table has hundreds of thousands of distinct CDR3 sequences, approximately 8% seen once; the top ten hold around 2.1%. The same sample was also studied in work on yellow fever vaccine responses in identical twins.

Sequencing input: memory (CD45RO+) T cells sorted from blood. The receptor source for this set is a woman younger than 35 in good health.

This clonotype appeared a few times. The rearrangement joins TRBV7-6 to TRBJ1-1, with 9 bases identical to TRBD1. CDR1 SGHVS and CDR2 FNYEAQ come from the germline V gene. The V segment lost 6 bases and the J segment 3 bases; nucleotides outside the gene matches: 8. The CDR3 spans 15 residues. The CDR3 DNA reads TGTGCCAGCAGGGCCCAGGGACAGGGAGACACTGAAGCTTTCTTT. This encodes CASRAQGQGDTEAFF. Full variable domain (remainder filled in from reference TRBV7-6 and TRBJ1-1): GAGVSQSPRYKVTKRGQDVALRCDPISGHVSLYWYRQALGQGPEFLTYFNYEAQQDKSGLPNDRFSAERPEGSISTLTIQRTEQRDSAMYRCASRAQGQGDTEAFFGQGTRLTVV.

This clonotype has ten or more counts. This chain uses TRBV5-1 with TRBJ1-6; a weak D match, TRBD1 (5 bases). The V and J ends lost 7 bases and 5 bases respectively, with 19 bases between them. Germline CDR1 and CDR2: SGHRS and YFSETQ. The CDR3 extends over 16 amino acids. CDR3 amino acids: CASRPGLLNDNSPLHF. The CDR3 nucleotides read TGCGCCAGCCGCCCAGGGCTACTAAACGATAATTCACCCCTCCACTTT.

This clonotype was recorded many times. The chain couples TRBV12-3 or TRBV12-4 to TRBJ2-5; TRBD1 might be the D (5 bases). Trimming shortened V by 3 bases and J by 5 bases, and 10 bases separated the two germline ends. The CDR3 consists of 13 residues. The DNA for the CDR3 is TGTGCCAGCAGTTTGGAAGCAGGGGAGACCCAGTACTTC. Its protein product is CASSLEAGETQYF.

The chain uses TRBV6-4 and TRBJ2-5; TRBD2 matches 10 bases. From germline, CDR1 is MRHNA and CDR2 SNTAGT. Trimming removed 5 bases from V and 5 bases from J; junction bases left unmatched: 20. CDR3 length equals 19 residues. The CDR3 region has the DNA TGTGCCAGCAGTCGACCTTATACCAAGCGAGCGGGAGGGAAGGAGACCCAGTACTTC. The encoded protein is CASSRPYTKRAGGKETQYF.

There are many counts of this clonotype. The J gene is TRBJ2-1, the V gene TRBV3-1; maybe TRBD2 (5 bases). Per the germline V gene, CDR1 is LGHDT and CDR2 is YNNKEL (reference sequence). The CDR3 has 16 amino acids. Trimming left V 4 bases short and J 0 bases short, with 13 bases between. CDR3 sequence: CASSPAGISSYNEQFF. Written as DNA, the CDR3 is TGTGCCAGCAGCCCGGCCGGGATTAGCTCCTACAATGAGCAGTTCTTC.

This clonotype came up many times. The chain uses TRBV5-1 and TRBJ1-6; no reliable D call. This CDR3 is built from 16 residues. V was shortened by 4 bases and J by 0 bases, with 11 bases between the two germline ends. Germline CDR1 reads SGHRS; CDR2 reads YFSETQ. The CDR3 region is CASSPVGSSYNSPLHF. The CDR3 nucleotides are TGCGCCAGCAGCCCGGTTGGGAGCTCCTATAATTCACCCCTCCACTTT.

This clonotype showed up just a few times. The chain recombines TRBV19 with TRBJ2-3; the match to TRBD2 covers 11 bases. CDR1 is LNHDA and CDR2 is SQIVND in the germline V gene (reference sequence). Unmatched junction bases numbered 10, after V lost 5 bases and J lost 0 bases. This CDR3 comprises 18 residues. In nucleotides, the CDR3 is TGTGCCAGTAGTTTGGTCGCTACTAGCGGGGGAAGCACAGATACGCAGTATTTT. Amino acid sequence: CASSLVATSGGSTDTQYF.

The rearrangement joins TRBV6-5 to TRBJ2-1; D may be TRBD2 (5 bases). The V gene's germline CDR1 is MNHEY and CDR2 SVGAGI. Trimming took off 2 bases at V and 6 bases at J, with 14 bases between the two ends. The CDR3 covers 15 residues. CDR3 bases: TGTGCCAGCAGTTACCTTGGAGCGGACTCCAATGAGCAGTTCTTC. As protein: CASSYLGADSNEQFF.